The 30 T cell receptor beta chains presented below share a single source sample, sequenced in a study of T cell responses to AZD1222 COVID-19 vaccine. Sequencing used immunoSEQ multiplex PCR; TCRdb keeps in-frame clones, though not all of them. The data hold 85,000 to 90,000 clones, with approximately 88% observed a single time. This specimen consisted of peripheral blood, obtained on day 0 of AZD1222 vaccination. Source of these receptors: an adult in good health.

The V call is TRBV7-9, the J call TRBJ1-3, with a weak D call TRBD1 (5 bases). The CDR3 totals 15 residues. V dropped 2 bases and J dropped 4 bases, with 12 bases sitting between them. Per germline, CDR1 SEHNR and CDR2 FQNEAQ (reference sequence). CDR3 sequence reads: CASSLSGTGGNTIYF. As DNA, the CDR3 is TGTGCCAGCAGCTTATCCGGGACGGGAGGAAACACCATATATTTT.

The V and J genes are TRBV28 and TRBJ1-6, with TRBD1 as a possible D gene (5 bases). Between the trimmed V and J ends, which lost 7 bases and 5 bases, there was a span of 15 bases. The CDR3 spans 15 residues. Germline V CDR1 and CDR2: MDHEN, SYDVKM. The CDR3 region has the DNA TGTGCCAGCACTCCCGGGGCGGTAAATAATTCACCCCTCCACTTT. Its translation: CASTPGAVNNSPLHF.

The chain joins TRBV5-1 to TRBJ2-4, with D unclear. Per the germline V gene, CDR1 is SGHRS and CDR2 is YFSETQ. This CDR3 comprises 13 residues. V shed 6 bases and J shed 8 bases, with 15 bases lying between them. The CDR3 coding sequence is TGCGCCAGCAACGAGCTAGGCGGAGACATTCAGTACTTC. This codes for CASNELGGDIQYF.

The sample holds one count of this clone. This chain connects TRBV21-1 to TRBJ2-7; the DNA was not compared with TRBD2, the D call given in the table. TRBV21-1 is reported as a pseudogene. The CDR3 has 22 residues. CDR3 sequence reads: CASSKAGTSGGLGLCTSYEQYF. The CDR3, as DNA: TGTGCCAGCAGCAAAGCCGGGACTAGCGGGGGACTGGGTTTGTGTACCTCCTACGAGCAGTACTTC.

The chain couples TRBV29-1 to TRBJ1-2; D call uncertain. CDR3 length: 12 residues. Germline CDR1 is SQVTM and CDR2 is ANQGSEA. Between the trimmed V and J ends, which lost 5 bases and 6 bases, there was a span of 13 bases. CDR3: CSVTLVGDGYTF. In DNA form, the CDR3 reads TGCAGCGTTACCCTTGTTGGGGATGGCTACACCTTC.

The chain carries TRBV19 and TRBJ2-1; 13 bases fit TRBD2. Looked up from germline, CDR1 is LNHDA and CDR2 is SQIVND (reference sequence). The CDR3 spans 16 residues. With 5 bases clipped from V and 4 bases from J, the junction kept 5 bases outside the gene matches. CDR3 in amino acids: CASSELAGGTYNEQFF. In DNA, the CDR3 is TGTGCCAGTAGTGAACTAGCGGGAGGGACATACAATGAGCAGTTCTTC.

The chain has TRBV13 and TRBJ2-3, with D perhaps given as TRBD1 or TRBD2 (6 bases each). Germline V gene data show CDR1 as PRHDT and CDR2 as FYEKMQ (reference sequence). Trimming pared 8 bases from V and 1 base from J, leaving 16 bases between. The CDR3 extends over 15 amino acids. The CDR3 nucleotides are TGTGCCAGCGGGGGCGGGGAAGAGGGCACAGATACGCAGTATTTT. Protein: CASGGGEEGTDTQYF.

This chain joins TRBV19 and TRBJ1-5, with a possible D match to TRBD1 (6 bases). Per germline, CDR1 LNHDA and CDR2 SQIVND (reference sequence). CDR3 length equals 13 residues. Between the trimmed V and J ends, which lost 5 bases and 5 bases, there was a span of 10 bases. This chain's CDR3 is CASSGQPYQPQHF. The CDR3 DNA is TGTGCCAGTAGTGGACAGCCTTATCAGCCCCAGCATTTT.

The V call is TRBV7-9, the J call TRBJ1-2; D possibly corresponds to TRBD1 (6 bases). The germline CDR1 and CDR2 sequences are SEHNR and FQNEAQ (reference sequence). V lost 5 bases to trimming and J lost 2 bases, with 12 bases between them. CDR3 length equals 14 residues. CDR3 protein: CASSQGTHNYGYTF. The CDR3 DNA is TGTGCCAGCAGCCAGGGGACGCACAACTATGGCTACACCTTC.

The V call is TRBV5-1, the J call TRBJ2-1; no definite D call. The V gene's germline CDR1 is SGHRS and CDR2 YFSETQ. This CDR3 has 15 amino acids. The V end was cut by 0 bases, the J end by 0 bases, with 7 bases between. This CDR3 reads CASSLDGLSYNEQFF. CDR3 coding DNA: TGCGCCAGCAGCTTGGATGGCCTCTCCTACAATGAGCAGTTCTTC.

The chain couples TRBV2 to TRBJ2-7; D is possibly TRBD1 or TRBD2 (5 bases each). The CDR3 has 10 residues. V lost 6 bases to trimming and J lost 6 bases, with 6 bases between them. The germline gives CDR1 SNHLY, CDR2 FYNNEI. For the CDR3, the DNA is TGTGCCAGCAGGGGGGTCGAGCAGTACTTC. Its translation: CASRGVEQYF. The full variable domain, with the rest looked up from reference TRBV2 and TRBJ2-7, is EPEVTQTPSHQVTQMGQEVILRCVPISNHLYFYWYRQILGQKVEFLVSFYNNEISEKSEIFDDQFSVERPDGSNFTLKIRSTKLEDSAMYFCASRGVEQYFGPGTRLTVT.

The CDR3 region is CASTPTGRGPYEQYF. CDR3 sequence (DNA): TGTGCCAGCACCCCAACTGGCAGGGGGCCCTACGAGCAGTACTTC. The chain joins TRBV28 to TRBJ2-7, with 8 bases lining up with TRBD1. The CDR3 has 15 residues. The trim removed 7 bases at V and 2 bases at J, leaving 10 bases unmatched. Germline CDR1 reads MDHEN; CDR2 reads SYDVKM.

The chain couples TRBV20-1 to TRBJ2-7; TRBD2 matches 15 bases. The trim removed 3 bases at V and 7 bases at J, leaving 4 bases unmatched. Germline CDR1 is DFQATT and CDR2 is SNEGSKA (reference sequence). CDR3 size: 14 residues. CDR3 nucleotides: TGCAGTGCTAGTGGGACTAGCGGGAGGTTTGAGCAGTACTTC. Translating gives CSASGTSGRFEQYF.

The chain carries TRBV28 and TRBJ2-1; TRBD2 matches at 10 bases. Germline trimming cut 5 bases from V and 2 bases from J; bases unmatched to any gene: 6. The CDR3 runs 16 residues. Germline V lookup: CDR1 MDHEN, CDR2 SYDVKM. The CDR3 loop reads CASSAPLAGAYNEQFF. The CDR3 coding sequence is TGTGCCAGCAGTGCCCCGCTAGCGGGAGCCTACAATGAGCAGTTCTTC.

V and J are TRBV5-6 and TRBJ2-7; 9 bases match TRBD2. There are 15 residues in the CDR3. Looked up from germline, CDR1 is SGHDT and CDR2 is YYEEEE. The V segment lost 4 bases and the J segment 1 base; nucleotides outside the gene matches: 6. The CDR3 nucleotides read TGTGCCAGCAGCGGAAAGACTAGCGGATCCTACGAGCAGTACTTC. It encodes CASSGKTSGSYEQYF.

CDR3 sequence reads: CASSLDRGSNQPQHF. The CDR3 DNA reads TGTGCCAGCAGCCTCGACAGGGGTAGCAATCAGCCCCAGCATTTT. The rearrangement links TRBV5-4 to TRBJ1-5; 8 bases are shared with TRBD1. Trimming took 4 bases from V and 0 from J; bases not matched to a gene: 3. The CDR3 is 15 residues long. In germline, CDR1 is SGHNT, CDR2 YYREEE (reference sequence).

The V gene is TRBV19, the J gene TRBJ1-5; 9 bases are a match to TRBD1. There are 15 residues in the CDR3. CDR1 LNHDA and CDR2 SQIVND come from the germline V gene (reference sequence). J gave up 1 base and V 7 bases, and 5 bases lay outside the gene matches. The CDR3 protein is CASTWTGESNQPQHF. CDR3 bases: TGTGCCAGTACTTGGACAGGGGAAAGCAATCAGCCCCAGCATTTT.

CDR3 in DNA: TGTGCCAGCAGCCCGTGGGGGGGCGACACTGAAGCTTTCTTT. Translating it yields CASSPWGGDTEAFF. The rearrangement uses TRBV7-9 and TRBJ1-1, with a tentative D call TRBD1 (6 bases). In germline, CDR1 is SEHNR, CDR2 FQNEAQ (reference sequence). The CDR3 consists of 14 residues. Trimming stripped 5 bases from V and 3 bases from J, with 13 bases between.

The chain joins TRBV21-1 to TRBJ1-2. TRBV21-1 is described as a pseudogene. This CDR3 contains 15 residues. CDR3 coding DNA: TGTGCCAGCAGCAAACACAGAGCGGGGGACTATGGCTACACCTTC. Its translation: CASSKHRAGDYGYTF.

This clone was recorded only once. The genes are TRBV7-9 and TRBJ2-3; 7 nucleotides agree with TRBD1. The CDR3 runs 15 residues. J gave up 6 bases and V 2 bases, and 8 bases lay outside the gene matches. Germline V gene data show CDR1 as SEHNR and CDR2 as FQNEAQ (reference sequence). The CDR3 DNA is TGTGCCAGCAGCTTACGACAGGGCCCACACGATACGCAGTATTTT. As protein: CASSLRQGPHDTQYF.

This clone was seen only once. The chain recombines TRBV19 with TRBJ2-2, with no clear D. Trimming stripped 5 bases from V and 6 bases from J, with 7 bases between. There are 12 residues in the CDR3. Germline values: CDR1 LNHDA, CDR2 SQIVND (reference sequence). As DNA, the CDR3 is TGTGCCAGTAGTCCCCAGGCCGGGGAGCTGTTTTTT. It codes for CASSPQAGELFF.

The chain couples TRBV9 to TRBJ1-1; no firm D call. Germline V CDR1 and CDR2: SGDLS, YYNGEE. This CDR3 is 12 amino acids long. V was trimmed by 2 bases and J by 3 bases, leaving 5 bases between them. CDR3 protein: CASSVGDTEAFF. The CDR3 DNA reads TGTGCCAGCAGCGTTGGGGACACTGAAGCTTTCTTT.

CDR3 bases: TGCGCCACCACCCTCCCCGGTGCGAACACCGGGGAGCTGTTTTTT. Its translation is CATTLPGANTGELFF. The chain links TRBV5-1 to TRBJ2-2; D remains unclear. The CDR3 runs to 15 residues. CDR1 is SGHRS, CDR2 YFSETQ, per germline. The germline V and J ends were trimmed by 9 bases and 0 bases, with 15 bases remaining between them.

The rearrangement joins TRBV27 to TRBJ2-1; 8 bases match TRBD2. The germline gives CDR1 MNHEY, CDR2 SMNVEV (reference sequence). The CDR3 extends over 16 amino acids. The V gene end was trimmed by 6 bases and the J gene end by 5 bases; junction bases not matched to a gene: 12. The CDR3 region is CASSPWSGRGNNEQFF. In nucleotides, the CDR3 is TGTGCCAGCAGCCCCTGGAGCGGGAGAGGAAACAATGAGCAGTTCTTC.

The chain links TRBV30 to TRBJ2-5; tentative D call: TRBD2 (6 bases). The germline gives CDR1 GTSNPN, CDR2 SVGIG (reference sequence). This CDR3 is built from 13 residues. Trimming left V 8 bases short and J 2 bases short, with 15 bases between. The CDR3: CATGASVQETQYF. CDR3 DNA sequence: TGTGCCACTGGGGCTAGCGTGCAAGAGACCCAGTACTTC.

The chain employs TRBV29-1 and TRBJ1-3, with 10 bases aligning to TRBD1. V gave up 6 bases and J gave up 5 bases; unmatched junction bases: 4. The germline CDR1 and CDR2 sequences are SQVTM and ANQGSEA. The CDR3 is made up of 13 amino acids. The DNA of the CDR3 is TGCAGCGTCCGGGACAGGGGTAGAAACACCATATATTTT. Translated: CSVRDRGRNTIYF. The full variable domain, with the rest looked up from reference TRBV29-1 and TRBJ1-3, is SAVISQKPSRDICQRGTSLTIQCQVDSQVTMMFWYRQQPGQSLTLIATANQGSEATYESGFVIDKFPISRPNLTFSTLTVSNMSPEDSSIYLCSVRDRGRNTIYFGEGSWLTVV.

The rearrangement uses TRBV3-1 (or the pseudogene TRBV3-2) and TRBJ2-7, with a weak D call TRBD2 (6 bases). The CDR3 is made up of 15 amino acids. The V gene's germline CDR1 is LGHDT and CDR2 YNNKEL (reference sequence). Trimming removed 1 base from V and 4 bases from J, with 14 bases in between. The CDR3 loop reads CASSQGNSGRYEQYF. CDR3 bases: TGTGCCAGCAGCCAAGGGAACAGCGGGCGGTACGAGCAGTACTTC.

The rearrangement joins TRBV19 to TRBJ2-1, with 9 bases aligning to TRBD2. Germline V gene lookup returns CDR1 LNHDA and CDR2 SQIVND (reference sequence). CDR3 length: 16 residues. Trimming at V came to 3 bases and at J to 11 bases, leaving 14 bases not matched to a gene. The CDR3 nucleotides are TGTGCCAGTAGTATCTCATCAGCGGGAGGTCGCAGTCAGCAGTTCTTC. It codes for CASSISSAGGRSQQFF.

This clone was seen more than once but under ten times. The DNA of the CDR3 is TGTGCCAGTGGGAGTAGCCAAGTTAGCAATCAGCCCCAGCATTTT. Protein product: CASGSSQVSNQPQHF. J is TRBJ1-5 and V is TRBV6-5; D remains unclear. The CDR3 is 15 residues long. Germline CDR1 is MNHEY and CDR2 is SVGAGI. V shed 9 bases and J shed 0 bases, with 15 bases lying between them.

This chain links TRBV19 with TRBJ1-2; a weak D match, TRBD1 (6 bases). Germline assignment: CDR1 LNHDA and CDR2 SQIVND (reference sequence). The CDR3 consists of 14 residues. V was cut by 7 bases and J by 4 bases, with 16 bases left in between. CDR3 sequence (DNA): TGTGCCAGTACCTCCGGACAGAACCTCTATGGCTACACCTTC. Protein sequence: CASTSGQNLYGYTF.